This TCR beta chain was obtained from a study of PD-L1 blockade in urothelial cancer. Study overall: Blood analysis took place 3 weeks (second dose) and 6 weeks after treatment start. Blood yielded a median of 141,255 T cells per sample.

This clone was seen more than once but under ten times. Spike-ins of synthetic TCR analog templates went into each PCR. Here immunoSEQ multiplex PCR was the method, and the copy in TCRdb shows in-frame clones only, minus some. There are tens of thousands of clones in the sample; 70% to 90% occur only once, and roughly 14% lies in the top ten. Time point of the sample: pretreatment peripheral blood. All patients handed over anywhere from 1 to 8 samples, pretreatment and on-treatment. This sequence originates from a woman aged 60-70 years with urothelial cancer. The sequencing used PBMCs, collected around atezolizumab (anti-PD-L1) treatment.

The CDR3 DNA reads TGTGCCAGCTCACCCGCGGAGTACTCTGGGGCCAACGTCCTGACTTTC. It yields the protein CASSPAEYSGANVLTF. The chain recombines TRBV18 with TRBJ2-6; D gene uncertain. Germline V CDR1 and CDR2: KGHSH, LQKENI. CDR3 size: 16 residues. V was shortened by 3 bases and J by 0 bases, with 9 bases between the two germline ends. Combining the CDR3 with reference TRBV18 and TRBJ2-6 gives the whole variable domain NAGVMQNPRHLVRRRGQEARLRCSPMKGHSHVYWYRQLPEEGLKFMVYLQKENIIDESGMPKERFSAEFPKEGPSILRIQQVVRGDSAAYFCASSPAEYSGANVLTFGAGSRLTVL.